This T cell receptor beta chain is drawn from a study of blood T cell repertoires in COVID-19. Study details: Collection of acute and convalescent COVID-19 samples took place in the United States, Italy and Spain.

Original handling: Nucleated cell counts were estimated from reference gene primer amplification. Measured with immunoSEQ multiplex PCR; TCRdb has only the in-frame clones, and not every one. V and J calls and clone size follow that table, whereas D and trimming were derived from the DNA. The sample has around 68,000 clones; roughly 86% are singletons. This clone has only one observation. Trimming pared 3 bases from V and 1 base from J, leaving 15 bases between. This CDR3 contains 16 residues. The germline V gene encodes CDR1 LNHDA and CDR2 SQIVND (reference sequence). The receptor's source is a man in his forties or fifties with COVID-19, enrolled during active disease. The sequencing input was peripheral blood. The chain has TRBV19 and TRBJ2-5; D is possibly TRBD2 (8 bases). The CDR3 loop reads CASSIGRGQGQETQYF. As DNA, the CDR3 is TGTGCCAGTAGTATCGGGAGGGGGCAGGGCCAAGAGACCCAGTACTTC.